Here is one T cell receptor (beta chain) with its context. Assay: immunoSEQ multiplex PCR; the TCRdb copy retains only in-frame clones and omits some. In the table there are 150,000 to 200,000 clones, 88% of which are singletons. This specimen belongs to a study of blood T cell repertoires in COVID-19. Across the whole study: There were acute and convalescent COVID-19 samples, and they came from the United States, Italy and Spain.

The V and J ends lost 1 base and 0 bases respectively, with 7 bases between them. Germline values: CDR1 MNHNS, CDR2 SASEGT. This CDR3 is 15 amino acids long. Sequenced material: peripheral blood. This sequence was found in a human donor in a cohort sampled during active COVID-19. The chain links TRBV6-1 to TRBJ1-3; no clear D gene. The CDR3 bases are TGTGCCAGCAGTGAAGGGGAGGTCTCTGGAAACACCATATATTTT. It yields the protein CASSEGEVSGNTIYF.